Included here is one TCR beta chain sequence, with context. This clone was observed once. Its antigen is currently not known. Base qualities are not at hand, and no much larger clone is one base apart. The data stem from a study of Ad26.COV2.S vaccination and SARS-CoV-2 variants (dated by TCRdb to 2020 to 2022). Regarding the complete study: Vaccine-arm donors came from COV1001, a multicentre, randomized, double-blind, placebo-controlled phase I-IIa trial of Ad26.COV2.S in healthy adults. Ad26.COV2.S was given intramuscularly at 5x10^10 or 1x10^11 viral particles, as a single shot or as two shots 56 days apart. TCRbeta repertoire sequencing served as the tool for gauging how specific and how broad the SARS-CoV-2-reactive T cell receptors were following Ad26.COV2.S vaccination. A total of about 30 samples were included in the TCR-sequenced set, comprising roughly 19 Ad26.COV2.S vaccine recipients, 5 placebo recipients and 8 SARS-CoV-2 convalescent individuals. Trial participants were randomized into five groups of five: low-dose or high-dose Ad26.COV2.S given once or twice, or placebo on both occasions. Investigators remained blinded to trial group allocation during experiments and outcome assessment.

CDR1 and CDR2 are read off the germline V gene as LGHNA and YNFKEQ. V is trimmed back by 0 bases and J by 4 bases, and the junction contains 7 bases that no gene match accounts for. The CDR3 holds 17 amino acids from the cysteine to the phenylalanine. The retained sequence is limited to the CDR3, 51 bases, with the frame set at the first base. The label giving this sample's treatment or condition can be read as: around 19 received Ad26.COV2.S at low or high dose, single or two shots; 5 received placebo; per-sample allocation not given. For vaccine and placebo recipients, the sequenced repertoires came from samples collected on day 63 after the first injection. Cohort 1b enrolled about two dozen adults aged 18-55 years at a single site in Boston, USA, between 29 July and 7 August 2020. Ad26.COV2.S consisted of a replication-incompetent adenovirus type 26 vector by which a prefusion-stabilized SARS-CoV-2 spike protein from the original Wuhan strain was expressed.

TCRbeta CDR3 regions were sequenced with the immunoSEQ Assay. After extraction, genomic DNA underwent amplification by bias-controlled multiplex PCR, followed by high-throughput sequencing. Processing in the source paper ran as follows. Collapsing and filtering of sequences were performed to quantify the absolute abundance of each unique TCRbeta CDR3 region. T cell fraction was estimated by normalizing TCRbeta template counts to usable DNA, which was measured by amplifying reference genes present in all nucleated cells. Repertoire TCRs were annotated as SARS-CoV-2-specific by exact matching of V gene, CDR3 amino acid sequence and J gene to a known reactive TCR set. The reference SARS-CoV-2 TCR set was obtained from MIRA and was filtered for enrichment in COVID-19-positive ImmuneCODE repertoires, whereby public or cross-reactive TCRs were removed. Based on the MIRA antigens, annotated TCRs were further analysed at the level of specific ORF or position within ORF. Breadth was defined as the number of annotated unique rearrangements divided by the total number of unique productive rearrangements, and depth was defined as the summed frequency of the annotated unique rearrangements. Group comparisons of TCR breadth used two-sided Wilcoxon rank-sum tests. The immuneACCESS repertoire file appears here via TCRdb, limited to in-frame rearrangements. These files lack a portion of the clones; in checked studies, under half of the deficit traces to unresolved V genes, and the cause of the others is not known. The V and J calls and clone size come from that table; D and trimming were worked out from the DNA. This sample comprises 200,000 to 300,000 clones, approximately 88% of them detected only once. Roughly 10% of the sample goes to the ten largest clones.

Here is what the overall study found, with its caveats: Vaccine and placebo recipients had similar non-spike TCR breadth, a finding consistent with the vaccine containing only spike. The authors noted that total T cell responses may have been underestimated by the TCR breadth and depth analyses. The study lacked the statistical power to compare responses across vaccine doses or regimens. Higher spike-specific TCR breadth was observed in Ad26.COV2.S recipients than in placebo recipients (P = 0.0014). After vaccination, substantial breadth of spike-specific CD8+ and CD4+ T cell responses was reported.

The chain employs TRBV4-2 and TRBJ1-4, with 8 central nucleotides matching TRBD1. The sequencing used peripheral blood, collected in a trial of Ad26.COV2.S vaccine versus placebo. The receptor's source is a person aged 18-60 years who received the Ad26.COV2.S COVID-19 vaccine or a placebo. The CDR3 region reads CASSQDPRQGNNEKLFF. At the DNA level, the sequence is TGTGCCAGCAGCCAAGATCCCCGACAGGGGAATAATGAAAAACTGTTTTTT.